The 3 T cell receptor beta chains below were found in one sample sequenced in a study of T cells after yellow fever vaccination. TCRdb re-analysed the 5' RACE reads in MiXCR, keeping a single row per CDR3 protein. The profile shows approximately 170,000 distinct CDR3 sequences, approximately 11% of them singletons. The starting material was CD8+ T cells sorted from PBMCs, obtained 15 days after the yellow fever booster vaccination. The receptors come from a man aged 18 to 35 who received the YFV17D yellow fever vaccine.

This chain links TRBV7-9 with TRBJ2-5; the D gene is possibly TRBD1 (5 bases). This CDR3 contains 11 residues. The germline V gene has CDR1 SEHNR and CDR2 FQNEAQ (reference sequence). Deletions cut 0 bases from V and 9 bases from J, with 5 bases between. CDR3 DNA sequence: TGTGCCAGCAGCTTAGCCAGGGCCCAGTACTTC. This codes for CASSLARAQYF.

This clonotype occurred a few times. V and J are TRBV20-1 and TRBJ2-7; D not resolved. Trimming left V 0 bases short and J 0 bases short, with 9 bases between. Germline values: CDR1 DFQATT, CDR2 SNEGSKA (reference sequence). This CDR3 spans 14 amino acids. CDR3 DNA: TGCAGTGCTAGAGACCCGATAGCCTCCTACGAGCAGTACTTC. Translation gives CSARDPIASYEQYF.

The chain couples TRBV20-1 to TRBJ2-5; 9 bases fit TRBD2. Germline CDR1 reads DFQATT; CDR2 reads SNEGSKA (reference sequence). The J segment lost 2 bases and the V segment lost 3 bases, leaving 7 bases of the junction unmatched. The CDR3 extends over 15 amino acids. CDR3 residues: CSASVDLAGQETQYF. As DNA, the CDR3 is TGCAGTGCTAGCGTGGATCTAGCGGGACAAGAGACCCAGTACTTC.